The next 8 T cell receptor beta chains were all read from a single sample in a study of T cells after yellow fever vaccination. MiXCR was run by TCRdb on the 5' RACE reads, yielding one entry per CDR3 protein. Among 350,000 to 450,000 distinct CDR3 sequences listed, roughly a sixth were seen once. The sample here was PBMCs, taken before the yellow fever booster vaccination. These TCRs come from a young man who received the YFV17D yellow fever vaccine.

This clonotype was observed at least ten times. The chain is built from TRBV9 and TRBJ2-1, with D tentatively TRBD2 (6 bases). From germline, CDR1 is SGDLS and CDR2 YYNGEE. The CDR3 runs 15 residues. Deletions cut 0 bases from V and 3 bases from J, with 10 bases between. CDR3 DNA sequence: TGTGCCAGCAGCGTAGAAGTTAGCGGCTACAATGAGCAGTTCTTC. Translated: CASSVEVSGYNEQFF.

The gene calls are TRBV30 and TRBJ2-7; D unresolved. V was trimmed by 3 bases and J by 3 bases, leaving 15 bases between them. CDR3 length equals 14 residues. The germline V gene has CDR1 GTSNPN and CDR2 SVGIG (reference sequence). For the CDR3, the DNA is TGTGCCTGGAGGTTGGCAGGCGAAAACTACGAGCAGTACTTC. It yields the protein CAWRLAGENYEQYF.

The CDR3 region is CASSLAGQHWTSTDTQYF. The CDR3 DNA follows: TGCGCCAGCAGCTTGGCCGGCCAGCACTGGACTAGCACAGATACGCAGTATTTT. The chain uses TRBV5-1 and TRBJ2-3; D might be TRBD2 (5 bases). This CDR3 has 18 amino acids. Deletions cut 0 bases from V and 0 bases from J, with 17 bases between. CDR1 and CDR2 from the germline V gene are SGHRS and YFSETQ.

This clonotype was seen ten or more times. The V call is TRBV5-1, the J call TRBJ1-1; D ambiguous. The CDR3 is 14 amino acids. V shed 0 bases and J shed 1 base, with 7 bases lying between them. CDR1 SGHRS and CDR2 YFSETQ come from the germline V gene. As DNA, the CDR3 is TGCGCCAGCAGCTTGGCCGACGGGAACACTGAAGCTTTCTTT. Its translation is CASSLADGNTEAFF.

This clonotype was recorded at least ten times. This CDR3 is CASSYPLVGLPYEQYF. The CDR3 coding sequence is TGTGCCAGCAGTTACCCCCTTGTGGGGCTACCCTACGAGCAGTACTTC. V is TRBV6-2 or TRBV6-3 and J is TRBJ2-7; weak D call: TRBD1 (5 bases). V was trimmed by 2 bases and J by 2 bases, leaving 16 bases between them. In germline, CDR1 is MNHEY, CDR2 SVGEGT. The CDR3 sequence is 16 residues long.

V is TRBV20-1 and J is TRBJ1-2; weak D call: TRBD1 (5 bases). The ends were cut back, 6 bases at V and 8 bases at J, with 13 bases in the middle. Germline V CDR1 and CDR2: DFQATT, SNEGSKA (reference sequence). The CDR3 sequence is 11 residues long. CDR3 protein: CSATTEPGYTF. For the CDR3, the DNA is TGCAGTGCGACGACAGAGCCAGGCTACACCTTC.

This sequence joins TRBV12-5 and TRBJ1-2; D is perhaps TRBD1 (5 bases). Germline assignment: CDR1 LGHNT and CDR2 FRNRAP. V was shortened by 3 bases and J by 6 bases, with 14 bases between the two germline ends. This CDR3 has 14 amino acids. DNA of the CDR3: TGTGCTAGTGGTTTAGTAGGACACGAGGATGGCTACACCTTC. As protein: CASGLVGHEDGYTF. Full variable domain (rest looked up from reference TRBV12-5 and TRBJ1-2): DARVTQTPRHKVTEMGQEVTMRCQPILGHNTVFWYRQTMMQGLELLAYFRNRAPLDDSGMPKDRFSAEMPDATLATLKIQPSEPRDSAVYFCASGLVGHEDGYTFGSGTRLTVV.

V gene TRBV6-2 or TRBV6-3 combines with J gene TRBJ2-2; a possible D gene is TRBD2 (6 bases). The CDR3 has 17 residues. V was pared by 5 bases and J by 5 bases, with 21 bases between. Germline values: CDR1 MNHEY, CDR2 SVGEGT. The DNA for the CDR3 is TGTGCCAGCAGTCACCCATTCCAGGTGGCGGGGACCGGGGAGCTGTTTTTT. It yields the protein CASSHPFQVAGTGELFF.